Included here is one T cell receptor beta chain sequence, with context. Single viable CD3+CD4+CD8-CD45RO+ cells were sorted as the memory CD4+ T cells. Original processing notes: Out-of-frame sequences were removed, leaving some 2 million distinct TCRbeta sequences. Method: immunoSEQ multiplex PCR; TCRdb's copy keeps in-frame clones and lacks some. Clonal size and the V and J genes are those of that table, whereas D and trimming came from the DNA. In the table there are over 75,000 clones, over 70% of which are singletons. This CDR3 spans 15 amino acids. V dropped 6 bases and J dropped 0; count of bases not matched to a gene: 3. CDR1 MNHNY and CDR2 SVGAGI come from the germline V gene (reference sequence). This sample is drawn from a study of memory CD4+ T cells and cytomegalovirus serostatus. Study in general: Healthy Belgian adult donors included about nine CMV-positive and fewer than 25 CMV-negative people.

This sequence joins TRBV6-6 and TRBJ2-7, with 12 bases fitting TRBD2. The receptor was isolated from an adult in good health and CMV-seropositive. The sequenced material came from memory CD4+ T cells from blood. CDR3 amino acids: CASSTSGGSSYEQYF. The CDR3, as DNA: TGTGCCAGCAGCACTAGCGGGGGGAGCTCCTACGAGCAGTACTTC.